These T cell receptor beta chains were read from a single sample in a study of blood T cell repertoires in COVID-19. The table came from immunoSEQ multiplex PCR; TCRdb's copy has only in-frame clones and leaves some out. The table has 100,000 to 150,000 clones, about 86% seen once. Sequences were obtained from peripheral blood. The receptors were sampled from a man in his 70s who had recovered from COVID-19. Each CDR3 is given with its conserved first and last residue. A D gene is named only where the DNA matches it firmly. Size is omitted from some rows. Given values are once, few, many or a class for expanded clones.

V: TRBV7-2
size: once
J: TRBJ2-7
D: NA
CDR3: CASSSSWSSYEQYF
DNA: TGTGCCAGCAGCTCCAGCTGGAGCTCCTACGAGCAGTACTTC

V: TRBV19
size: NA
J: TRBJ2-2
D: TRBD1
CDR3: CASSRIGGTGVLSGELFF
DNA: TGTGCCAGTAGTAGGATTGGAGGGACAGGGGTTCTCTCCGGGGAGCTGTTTTTT

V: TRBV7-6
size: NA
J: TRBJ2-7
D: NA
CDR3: CASSLSRGGYGEQYF
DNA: TGTGCCAGCAGCTTAAGCAGGGGTGGATATGGCGAGCAGTACTTC

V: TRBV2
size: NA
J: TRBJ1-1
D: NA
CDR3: CASSETKQAEAFF
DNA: TGTGCCAGCAGTGAAACGAAACAGGCTGAAGCTTTCTTT

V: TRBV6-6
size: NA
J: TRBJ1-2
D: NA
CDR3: CASSLRTGSYGYTF
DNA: TGTGCCAGCAGCCTAAGAACAGGGTCCTATGGCTACACCTTC

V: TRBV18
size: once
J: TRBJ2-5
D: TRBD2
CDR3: CASSPGASGSRETQYF
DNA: TGTGCCAGCTCACCCGGGGCTAGCGGGAGTCGGGAGACCCAGTACTTC

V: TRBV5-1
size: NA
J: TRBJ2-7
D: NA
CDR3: CASRDNYEQYF
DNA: TGCGCCAGCAGAGACAACTACGAGCAGTACTTC

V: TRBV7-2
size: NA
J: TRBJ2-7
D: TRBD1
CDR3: CASSTEGQSYEQYF
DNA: TGTGCCAGCAGCACCGAGGGACAGTCCTACGAGCAGTACTTC

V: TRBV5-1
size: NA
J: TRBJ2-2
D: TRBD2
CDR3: CASSLEAGGTGELFF
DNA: TGCGCCAGCAGCTTGGAGGCGGGAGGGACCGGGGAGCTGTTTTTT

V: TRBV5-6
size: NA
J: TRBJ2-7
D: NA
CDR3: CASSSEGYLYEQYF
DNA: TGTGCCAGCAGCTCCGAGGGATATTTATACGAGCAGTACTTC

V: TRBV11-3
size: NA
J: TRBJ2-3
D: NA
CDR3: CASSLSVSTDTQYF
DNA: TGTGCCAGCAGCTTGTCCGTGAGCACAGATACGCAGTATTTT

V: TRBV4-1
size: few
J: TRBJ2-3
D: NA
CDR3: CASSQGLGTDTQYF
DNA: TGCGCCAGCAGCCAAGGACTGGGCACAGATACGCAGTATTTT

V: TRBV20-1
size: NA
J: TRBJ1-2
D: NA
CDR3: CSAYTGGYTF
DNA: TGCAGTGCTTACACAGGTGGCTACACCTTC

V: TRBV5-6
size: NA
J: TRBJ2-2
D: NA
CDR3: CASSLALTSNTGELFF
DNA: TGTGCCAGCAGCTTGGCCTTGACATCGAACACCGGGGAGCTGTTTTTT

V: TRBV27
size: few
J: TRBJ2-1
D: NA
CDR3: CASVGGNHNEQFF
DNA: TGTGCCAGCGTCGGCGGGAACCACAATGAGCAGTTCTTC

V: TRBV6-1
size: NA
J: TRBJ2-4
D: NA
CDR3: CASSEGSRANIQYF
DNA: TGTGCCAGCAGTGAAGGGAGCCGAGCGAACATTCAGTACTTC

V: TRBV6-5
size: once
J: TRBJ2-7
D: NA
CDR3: CASSYSIGGPYEQYF
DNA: TGTGCCAGCAGTTACTCGATAGGCGGCCCCTACGAGCAGTACTTC

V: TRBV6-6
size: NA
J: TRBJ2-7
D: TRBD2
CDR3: CASSKASGSYEQYF
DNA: TGTGCCAGCAGTAAGGCTAGCGGGAGTTACGAGCAGTACTTC

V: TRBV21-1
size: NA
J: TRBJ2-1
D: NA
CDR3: CASSKVTSGYNEQFF
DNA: TGTGCCAGCAGCAAAGTTACTAGCGGGTATAATGAGCAGTTCTTC

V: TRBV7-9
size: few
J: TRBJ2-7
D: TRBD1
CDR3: CASSLLTGLYEQYF
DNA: TGTGCCAGCAGCTTATTGACAGGGCTCTACGAGCAGTACTTC

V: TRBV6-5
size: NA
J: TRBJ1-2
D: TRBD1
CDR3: CASSLATGGSYGYTF
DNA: TGTGCCAGCAGTTTAGCGACAGGGGGATCCTATGGCTACACCTTC

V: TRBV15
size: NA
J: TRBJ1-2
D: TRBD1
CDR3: CATSGQDRVYGYTF
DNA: TGTGCCACCAGCGGTCAGGACAGGGTATATGGCTACACCTTC

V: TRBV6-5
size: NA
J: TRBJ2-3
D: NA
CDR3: CASSQTSATDTQYF
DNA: TGTGCCAGCAGTCAGACTAGTGCCACAGATACGCAGTATTTT

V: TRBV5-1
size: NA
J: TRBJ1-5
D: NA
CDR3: CASSLDGEDQPQHF
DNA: TGCGCCAGCAGCTTGGACGGGGAGGACCAGCCCCAGCATTTT

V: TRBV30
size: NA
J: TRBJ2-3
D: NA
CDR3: CAWQGSTDTQYF
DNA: TGTGCCTGGCAGGGTAGCACAGATACGCAGTATTTT

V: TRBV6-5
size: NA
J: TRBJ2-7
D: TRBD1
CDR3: CASRRDRGLYEQYF
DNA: TGTGCCAGCAGGCGGGACAGGGGGCTCTACGAGCAGTACTTC

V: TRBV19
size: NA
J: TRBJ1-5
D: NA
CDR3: CASSYPRQVGNQPQHF
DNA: TGTGCCAGTAGTTACCCTAGACAGGTGGGGAATCAGCCCCAGCATTTT

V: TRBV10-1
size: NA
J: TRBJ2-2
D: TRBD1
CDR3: CASRMTGFQNTGELFF
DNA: TGCGCCAGCAGGATGACAGGGTTCCAGAACACCGGGGAGCTGTTTTTT

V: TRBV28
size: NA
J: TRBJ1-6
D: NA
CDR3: CASSLSGAPSPLHF
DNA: TGTGCCAGCAGTTTGAGCGGGGCTCCATCACCCCTCCACTTT

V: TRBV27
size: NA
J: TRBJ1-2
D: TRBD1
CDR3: CASSPFPGQGVRYGYTF
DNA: TGTGCCAGCAGTCCCTTCCCGGGACAGGGGGTTAGGTATGGCTACACCTTC

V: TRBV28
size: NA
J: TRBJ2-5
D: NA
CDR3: CASLPLFGQRQETQYF
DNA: TGTGCCAGCCTTCCCCTCTTCGGACAGAGACAAGAGACCCAGTACTTC

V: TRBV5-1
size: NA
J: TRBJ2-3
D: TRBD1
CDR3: CASSARDRSTDTQYF
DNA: TGCGCCAGCAGCGCCCGGGACAGAAGCACAGATACGCAGTATTTT